These T cell receptor beta chains were read from a single sample in a study of response to subunit inactivated influenza vaccine. TCRdb re-analysed the RT-PCR reads in MiXCR, keeping a single row per CDR3 protein. This sample yields about 780,000 distinct CDR3 sequences, of which under 20% are seen a single time; about 11% belongs to the top ten. Sequencing was performed on PBMCs from blood, taken 4 to 6 days after vaccination. The receptors were sampled from a man over 45 who received an inactivated influenza vaccine. Both conserved end residues are part of each CDR3. The D gene is left open where the match is weak. The size of a clone is reported for some rows only, either as once, few or many, or as a class for expanded clones.

clone size: few
D gene: -
J gene: TRBJ1-4
V gene: TRBV3-1
CDR3 DNA: TGTGCCAGCAGCCGAGGCCACGGTAATGAAAAACTGTTTTTT
CDR3 protein: CASSRGHGNEKLFF

clone size: -
D gene: -
J gene: TRBJ2-3
V gene: TRBV5-3
CDR3 DNA: TGTGCCAACTCCCGGAGGCCGGGACTTAGCACAGATACGCAGTATTTT
CDR3 protein: CANSRRPGLSTDTQYF

clone size: few
D gene: -
J gene: TRBJ2-7
V gene: TRBV11-2
CDR3 DNA: TGTGCCAGCAGCTTCGGTCTTTCGCTAACCTACGAGCAGTACTTC
CDR3 protein: CASSFGLSLTYEQYF

clone size: few
D gene: -
J gene: TRBJ1-5
V gene: TRBV4-2
CDR3 DNA: TGTGCCAGCAGCCAACAGGAGAACAATCAGCCCCAGCATTTT
CDR3 protein: CASSQQENNQPQHF

clone size: few
D gene: -
J gene: TRBJ2-4
V gene: TRBV6-6
CDR3 DNA: TGTGCCAGCAGCCCCGCGGTAGAAAACATTCAGTACTTC
CDR3 protein: CASSPAVENIQYF

clone size: many
D gene: -
J gene: TRBJ2-1
V gene: TRBV24-1
CDR3 DNA: TGTGCCACCAGTGGTCCGGGACAGGGGAGACTAGCGGCCGACAATGAGCAGTTCTTC
CDR3 protein: CATSGPGQGRLAADNEQFF

clone size: few
D gene: TRBD2
J gene: TRBJ2-1
V gene: TRBV5-1
CDR3 DNA: TGCGCCAGCAGCCAAGACCCTAGCGGGAGCGCCTACAATGAGCAGTTCTTC
CDR3 protein: CASSQDPSGSAYNEQFF

clone size: -
D gene: -
J gene: TRBJ2-1
V gene: TRBV20-1
CDR3 DNA: TGCAGTGCTGAGACCCGCAATGAGCAGTTCTTC
CDR3 protein: CSAETRNEQFF

clone size: -
D gene: -
J gene: TRBJ1-1
V gene: TRBV27
CDR3 DNA: TGTGCCAGCAGTGGATCGGGACGGGAGAACACTGAAGCTTTCTTT
CDR3 protein: CASSGSGRENTEAFF

clone size: -
D gene: TRBD1
J gene: TRBJ2-2
V gene: TRBV20-1
CDR3 DNA: TGCAGTGCTCCTTTCCGCGGGACAGGGGGGAGGACCGGGGAGCTGTTTTTT
CDR3 protein: CSAPFRGTGGRTGELFF

clone size: few
D gene: TRBD1
J gene: TRBJ1-2
V gene: TRBV9
CDR3 DNA: TGTGCCAGCAGCACCGAGACAGGGAACTATGGCTACACCTTC
CDR3 protein: CASSTETGNYGYTF

clone size: many
D gene: TRBD2
J gene: TRBJ2-1
V gene: TRBV12-3/TRBV12-4
CDR3 DNA: TGTGCCAGCAGTCTAACTAGCGGGGGGGCACGGGAGCAGTTCTTC
CDR3 protein: CASSLTSGGAREQFF

clone size: few
D gene: TRBD2
J gene: TRBJ2-1
V gene: TRBV4-2
CDR3 DNA: TGTGCCAGCAGCCAAGCGGGACTAGCGAGTTACAATGAGCAGTTCTTC
CDR3 protein: CASSQAGLASYNEQFF

clone size: -
D gene: -
J gene: TRBJ2-5
V gene: TRBV7-6
CDR3 DNA: TGTGCCAGCAGCTCGCGGACAGGAGGGTGGGAGACCCAGTACTTC
CDR3 protein: CASSSRTGGWETQYF

clone size: few
D gene: TRBD2
J gene: TRBJ2-3
V gene: TRBV12-3/TRBV12-4
CDR3 DNA: TGTGCCAGCAGTTTATCGAGCGGGATCCCTAGCACAGATACGCAGTATTTT
CDR3 protein: CASSLSSGIPSTDTQYF

clone size: many
D gene: TRBD2
J gene: TRBJ2-1
V gene: TRBV11-3
CDR3 DNA: TGTGCCAGCAGCTTAGGGGGACTAGCTACCAATGAGCAGTTCTTC
CDR3 protein: CASSLGGLATNEQFF

clone size: few
D gene: -
J gene: TRBJ1-5
V gene: TRBV12-3/TRBV12-4
CDR3 DNA: TGTGCCAGCAGTTTGGGACAAGAGTATCAGCCCCAGCATTTT
CDR3 protein: CASSLGQEYQPQHF

clone size: -
D gene: -
J gene: TRBJ2-3
V gene: TRBV5-1
CDR3 DNA: TGCGCCAGCAGCTTGGGACAGGTCGGGACAAGCACAGATACGCAGTATTTT
CDR3 protein: CASSLGQVGTSTDTQYF

clone size: -
D gene: -
J gene: TRBJ1-5
V gene: TRBV9
CDR3 DNA: TGTGCCAGCAGCGTAGGGGGAGCTTGGGGGCAGCCCCAGCATTTT
CDR3 protein: CASSVGGAWGQPQHF

clone size: -
D gene: -
J gene: TRBJ1-2
V gene: TRBV12-3/TRBV12-4
CDR3 DNA: TGTGCCAGCAGCCCGAGGGGGAGCTTGGACTATGGCTACACCTTC
CDR3 protein: CASSPRGSLDYGYTF

clone size: -
D gene: -
J gene: TRBJ1-5
V gene: TRBV27
CDR3 DNA: TGTGCCAGCAGGGGGGGCGACAGCTGGAGCAATCAGCCCCAGCATTTT
CDR3 protein: CASRGGDSWSNQPQHF

clone size: few
D gene: -
J gene: TRBJ2-3
V gene: TRBV4-2
CDR3 DNA: TGTGCCAGCAGCCCGAGGACAGACGGCACAGATACGCAGTATTTT
CDR3 protein: CASSPRTDGTDTQYF

clone size: few
D gene: TRBD2
J gene: TRBJ2-1
V gene: TRBV12-3/TRBV12-4
CDR3 DNA: TGTGCCAGCAGTGCCGGGAGGGGAAAGGGCAATGAGCAGTTCTTC
CDR3 protein: CASSAGRGKGNEQFF

clone size: few
D gene: -
J gene: TRBJ1-2
V gene: TRBV5-1
CDR3 DNA: TGCGCCAGCAGCACGGGACCGGACTATGGCTACACCTTC
CDR3 protein: CASSTGPDYGYTF

clone size: -
D gene: -
J gene: TRBJ2-7
V gene: TRBV21-1
CDR3 DNA: TGTGCCAGCAGCTCCCCAAAGGCAACAGCCCCCTACGAGCAGTACTTC
CDR3 protein: CASSSPKATAPYEQYF

clone size: -
D gene: -
J gene: TRBJ1-2
V gene: TRBV7-2
CDR3 DNA: TGTGCCAGCAGCTTTTACTATGGCTACACCTTC
CDR3 protein: CASSFYYGYTF

clone size: -
D gene: -
J gene: TRBJ1-3
V gene: TRBV12-3/TRBV12-4
CDR3 DNA: TGTGCCAGCAGTTTCACCGACTCTACACCTGGAGACACCATATATTTT
CDR3 protein: CASSFTDSTPGDTIYF

clone size: -
D gene: -
J gene: TRBJ2-1
V gene: TRBV15
CDR3 DNA: TGTGCCACCAGCAGAGAGGGGGCTGAGCAGTTCTTC
CDR3 protein: CATSREGAEQFF

clone size: -
D gene: -
J gene: TRBJ2-5
V gene: TRBV20-1
CDR3 DNA: TGCAGTGCTAGAGATCGAGCTAGCGCCCAAGAGACCCAGTACTTC
CDR3 protein: CSARDRASAQETQYF

clone size: -
D gene: TRBD2
J gene: TRBJ2-7
V gene: TRBV28
CDR3 DNA: TGTGCCAGCAGGGGGACTAGCGGGAGGTTGGGGAACGAGCAGTACTTC
CDR3 protein: CASRGTSGRLGNEQYF

clone size: -
D gene: -
J gene: TRBJ2-7
V gene: TRBV6-6
CDR3 DNA: TGTGCCAGCAGTGGAGGGGGGCCCGAGCAGTACTTC
CDR3 protein: CASSGGGPEQYF

clone size: -
D gene: TRBD1
J gene: TRBJ1-4
V gene: TRBV5-1
CDR3 DNA: TGCGCCAGCAGCGCAGCCGGGACAGATAATGAAAAACTGTTTTTT
CDR3 protein: CASSAAGTDNEKLFF

clone size: -
D gene: -
J gene: TRBJ2-1
V gene: TRBV7-3
CDR3 DNA: TGTGCCAGCAGCTTAACGGGACCTTGGCGACCTCCAAACTACAATGAGCAGTTCTTC
CDR3 protein: CASSLTGPWRPPNYNEQFF

clone size: -
D gene: -
J gene: TRBJ2-3
V gene: TRBV27
CDR3 DNA: TGTGCCAGCAAATCCCACCAGGTGGATACGCAGTATTTT
CDR3 protein: CASKSHQVDTQYF

clone size: -
D gene: -
J gene: TRBJ2-5
V gene: TRBV6-5
CDR3 DNA: TGTGCCAGCAGTTACGGGCAGGAAAGACAAGAGACCCAGTACTTC
CDR3 protein: CASSYGQERQETQYF

clone size: -
D gene: -
J gene: TRBJ2-1
V gene: TRBV11-2
CDR3 DNA: TGTGCCAGCAGCTTAGTTTTCCGGGGAGATGAGCAGTTCTTC
CDR3 protein: CASSLVFRGDEQFF

clone size: few
D gene: -
J gene: TRBJ1-2
V gene: TRBV5-1
CDR3 DNA: TGCGCCAGCAGCTTGGACAACTCCCTGAACTATGGCTACACCTTC
CDR3 protein: CASSLDNSLNYGYTF

clone size: once
D gene: -
J gene: TRBJ2-5
V gene: TRBV4-3
CDR3 DNA: TGCGCCAGCAGCCAAGTGATGGGGCAGGGGGAGACCCAGTACTTC
CDR3 protein: CASSQVMGQGETQYF

clone size: -
D gene: TRBD1
J gene: TRBJ2-3
V gene: TRBV11-2
CDR3 DNA: TGTGCCAGCAGGCAAGATCGTTGGGTCAGGGGGCGCACAGATACGCAGTATTTT
CDR3 protein: CASRQDRWVRGRTDTQYF

clone size: few
D gene: -
J gene: TRBJ2-2
V gene: TRBV10-3
CDR3 DNA: TGTGCCATCAGTGAGTTACCCGGGGAAACCGGGGAGCTGTTTTTT
CDR3 protein: CAISELPGETGELFF

clone size: few
D gene: -
J gene: TRBJ1-3
V gene: TRBV6-1
CDR3 DNA: TGTGCCAGCAGTGAATGGATAGGCGGGCGAAACACCATATATTTT
CDR3 protein: CASSEWIGGRNTIYF

clone size: few
D gene: -
J gene: TRBJ2-1
V gene: TRBV29-1
CDR3 DNA: TGCAGCGTTCTCCTACCGTACGCCTCCTACAATGAGCAGTTCTTC
CDR3 protein: CSVLLPYASYNEQFF

clone size: few
D gene: -
J gene: TRBJ2-2
V gene: TRBV15
CDR3 DNA: TGTGCCACCAGCAGAGTATCCGGGGAGCTGTTTTTT
CDR3 protein: CATSRVSGELFF

clone size: -
D gene: -
J gene: TRBJ2-7
V gene: TRBV20-1
CDR3 DNA: TGCAGTGCTAGGGGTAACGCTAGAAGCTCCTACGAGCAGTACTTC
CDR3 protein: CSARGNARSSYEQYF

clone size: -
D gene: -
J gene: TRBJ2-7
V gene: TRBV20-1
CDR3 DNA: TGCAGTGCTAGAGGTCGGGGCGACGAGCAGTACTTC
CDR3 protein: CSARGRGDEQYF

clone size: many
D gene: TRBD2
J gene: TRBJ2-7
V gene: TRBV20-1
CDR3 DNA: TGCAGTACGGGGCGGAGCGGGAGTTTGTCCCGGGCGGGGTCCTACGAGCAGTACTTC
CDR3 protein: CSTGRSGSLSRAGSYEQYF